This T cell receptor (beta chain) is from a study of shared clonotypes between healthy human individuals. Findings of the study overall: It was observed that around 5% of naive CD4 clonotypes were shared across a handful of donors.

Execution of the assay was at deep level. The assay was immunoSEQ multiplex PCR, and TCRdb's table has in-frame clones only and misses some. This table holds 850,000 to 1,200,000 clones, approximately 76% found once. Germline V gene lookup returns CDR1 SGHDT and CDR2 YYEEEE. The CDR3 totals 14 residues. V shed 7 bases and J 2 bases; nucleotides not matched to a gene: 6. On this clone: Its target is not known.

V usage is TRBV5-6 and J usage is TRBJ2-1; 7 positions agree with TRBD2. The specimen was memory CD4+ T cells sorted from blood. Regarding subset: CD45RA-negative fraction. The clonotype originates from a man between 18 and 29 years old in good health. The DNA of the CDR3 is TGTGCCAGCGCCCTCGCGGGGGCCTACAATGAGCAGTTCTTC. It is translated as CASALAGAYNEQFF.